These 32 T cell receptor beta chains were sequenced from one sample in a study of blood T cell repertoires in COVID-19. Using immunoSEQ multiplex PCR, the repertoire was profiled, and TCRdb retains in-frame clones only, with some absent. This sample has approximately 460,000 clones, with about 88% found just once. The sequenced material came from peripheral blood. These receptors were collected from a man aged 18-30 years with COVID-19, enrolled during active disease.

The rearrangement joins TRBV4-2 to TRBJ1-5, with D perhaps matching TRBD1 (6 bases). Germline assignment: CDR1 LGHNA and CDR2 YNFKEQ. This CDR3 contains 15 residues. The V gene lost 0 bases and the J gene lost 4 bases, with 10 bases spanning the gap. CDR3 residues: CASSQELDSNQPQHF. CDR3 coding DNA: TGTGCCAGCAGCCAAGAGCTGGACAGTAATCAGCCCCAGCATTTT.

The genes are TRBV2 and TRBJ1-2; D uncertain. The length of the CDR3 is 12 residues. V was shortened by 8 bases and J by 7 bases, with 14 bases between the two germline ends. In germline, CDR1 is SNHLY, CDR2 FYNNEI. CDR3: CASDLSGFGYTF. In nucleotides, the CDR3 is TGTGCCAGCGATTTATCGGGGTTTGGCTACACCTTC.

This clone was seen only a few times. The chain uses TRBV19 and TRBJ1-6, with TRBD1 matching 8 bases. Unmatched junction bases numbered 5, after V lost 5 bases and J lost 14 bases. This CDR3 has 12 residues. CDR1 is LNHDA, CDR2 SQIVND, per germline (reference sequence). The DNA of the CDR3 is TGTGCCAGTAGTCCGGACAGGGTGGCCCTCCACTTT. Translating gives CASSPDRVALHF.

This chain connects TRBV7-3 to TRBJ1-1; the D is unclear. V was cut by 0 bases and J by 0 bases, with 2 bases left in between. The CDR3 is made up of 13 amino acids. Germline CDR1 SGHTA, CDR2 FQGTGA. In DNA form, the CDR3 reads TGTGCCAGCAGCTTAACCATGAACACTGAAGCTTTCTTT. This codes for CASSLTMNTEAFF.

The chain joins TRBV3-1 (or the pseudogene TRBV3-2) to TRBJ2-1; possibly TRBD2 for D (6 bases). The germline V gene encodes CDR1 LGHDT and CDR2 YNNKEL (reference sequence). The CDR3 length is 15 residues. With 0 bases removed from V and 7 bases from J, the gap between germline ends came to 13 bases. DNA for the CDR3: TGTGCCAGCAGCCAAGATCGGGGCGGGGTAAATGAGCAGTTCTTC. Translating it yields CASSQDRGGVNEQFF.

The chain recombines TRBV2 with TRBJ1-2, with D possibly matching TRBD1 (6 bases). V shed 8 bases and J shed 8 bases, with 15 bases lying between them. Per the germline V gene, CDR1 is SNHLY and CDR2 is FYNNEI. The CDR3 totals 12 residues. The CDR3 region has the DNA TGTGCCAGCCACATTACAGGGTACGGCTACACCTTC. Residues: CASHITGYGYTF. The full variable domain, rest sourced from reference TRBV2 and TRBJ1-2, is EPEVTQTPSHQVTQMGQEVILRCVPISNHLYFYWYRQILGQKVEFLVSFYNNEISEKSEIFDDQFSVERPDGSNFTLKIRSTKLEDSAMYFCASHITGYGYTFGSGTRLTVV.

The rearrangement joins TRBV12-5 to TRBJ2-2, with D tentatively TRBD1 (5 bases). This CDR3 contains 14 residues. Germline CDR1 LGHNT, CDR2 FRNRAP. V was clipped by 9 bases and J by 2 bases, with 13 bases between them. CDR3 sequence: CASSWGGNTGELFF. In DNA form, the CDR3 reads TGTGCTAGCTCGTGGGGCGGCAACACCGGGGAGCTGTTTTTT.

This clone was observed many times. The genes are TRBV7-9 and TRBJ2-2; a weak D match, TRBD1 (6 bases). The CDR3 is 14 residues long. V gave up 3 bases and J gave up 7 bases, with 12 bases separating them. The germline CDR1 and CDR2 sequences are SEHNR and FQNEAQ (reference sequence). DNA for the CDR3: TGTGCCAGCAGCTTTAGGTCGGACAGCGGGGAGCTGTTTTTT. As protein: CASSFRSDSGELFF. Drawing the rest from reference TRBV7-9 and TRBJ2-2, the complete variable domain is DTGVSQNPRHKITKRGQNVTFRCDPISEHNRLYWYRQTLGQGPEFLTYFQNEAQLEKSRLLSDRFSAERPKGSFSTLEIQRTEQGDSAMYLCASSFRSDSGELFFGEGSRLTVL.

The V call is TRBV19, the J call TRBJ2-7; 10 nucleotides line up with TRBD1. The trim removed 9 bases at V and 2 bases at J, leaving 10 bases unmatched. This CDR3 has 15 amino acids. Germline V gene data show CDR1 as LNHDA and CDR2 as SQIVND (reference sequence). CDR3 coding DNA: TGTGCCAGGCGCACAACCGGGACAGGGGCCTACGAGCAGTACTTC. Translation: CARRTTGTGAYEQYF.

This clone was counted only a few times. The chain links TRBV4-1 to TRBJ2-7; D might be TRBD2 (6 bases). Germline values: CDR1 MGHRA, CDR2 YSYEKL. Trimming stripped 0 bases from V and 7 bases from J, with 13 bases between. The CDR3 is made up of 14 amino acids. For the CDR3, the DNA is TGCGCCAGCAGCCAAGACCTGTCCGGGAGAGAGCAGTACTTC. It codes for CASSQDLSGREQYF.

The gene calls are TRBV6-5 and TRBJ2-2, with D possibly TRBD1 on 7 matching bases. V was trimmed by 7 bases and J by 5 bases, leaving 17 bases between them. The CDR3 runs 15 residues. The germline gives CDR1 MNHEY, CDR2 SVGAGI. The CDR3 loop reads CASKYHRGGTGELFF. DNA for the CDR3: TGTGCCAGCAAGTATCACAGGGGAGGAACCGGGGAGCTGTTTTTT.

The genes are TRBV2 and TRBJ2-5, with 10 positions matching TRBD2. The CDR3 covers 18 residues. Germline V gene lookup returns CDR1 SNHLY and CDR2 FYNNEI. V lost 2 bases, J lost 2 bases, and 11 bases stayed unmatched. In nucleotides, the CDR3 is TGTGCCAGCAGTGAAATAGCGGGGGGCGGTAGTTGGCAAGAGACCCAGTACTTC. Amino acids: CASSEIAGGGSWQETQYF.

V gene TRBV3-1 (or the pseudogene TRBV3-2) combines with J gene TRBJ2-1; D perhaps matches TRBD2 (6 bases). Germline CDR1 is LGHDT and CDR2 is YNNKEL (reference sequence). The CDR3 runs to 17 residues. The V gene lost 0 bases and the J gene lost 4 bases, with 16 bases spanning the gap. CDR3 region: CASSQDTVSGVYNEQFF. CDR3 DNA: TGTGCCAGCAGCCAAGATACGGTTTCGGGGGTTTACAATGAGCAGTTCTTC.

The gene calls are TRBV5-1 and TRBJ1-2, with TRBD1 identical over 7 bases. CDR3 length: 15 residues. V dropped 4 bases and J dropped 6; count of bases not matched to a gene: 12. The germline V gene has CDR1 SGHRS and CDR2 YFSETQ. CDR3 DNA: TGCGCCAGCAGCAATAAAACACAGGGGAATGATGGCTACACCTTC. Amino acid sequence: CASSNKTQGNDGYTF.

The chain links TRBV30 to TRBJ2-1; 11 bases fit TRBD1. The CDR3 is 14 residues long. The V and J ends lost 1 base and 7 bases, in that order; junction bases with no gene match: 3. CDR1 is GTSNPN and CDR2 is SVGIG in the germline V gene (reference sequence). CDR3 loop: CAWSDGQGANEQFF. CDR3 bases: TGTGCCTGGAGTGATGGACAGGGGGCAAATGAGCAGTTCTTC.

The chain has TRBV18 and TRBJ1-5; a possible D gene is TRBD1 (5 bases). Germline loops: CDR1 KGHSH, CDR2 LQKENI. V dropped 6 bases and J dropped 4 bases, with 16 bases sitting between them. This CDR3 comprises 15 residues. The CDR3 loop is CASSPRQDTNQPQHF. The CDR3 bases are TGTGCCAGCTCTCCCCGGCAGGACACGAATCAGCCCCAGCATTTT.

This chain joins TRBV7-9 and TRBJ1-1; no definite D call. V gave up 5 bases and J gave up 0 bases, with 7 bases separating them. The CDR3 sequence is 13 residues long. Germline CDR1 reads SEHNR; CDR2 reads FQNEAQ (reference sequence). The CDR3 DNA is TGTGCCAGCAGCACAAAAGTGAACACTGAAGCTTTCTTT. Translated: CASSTKVNTEAFF.

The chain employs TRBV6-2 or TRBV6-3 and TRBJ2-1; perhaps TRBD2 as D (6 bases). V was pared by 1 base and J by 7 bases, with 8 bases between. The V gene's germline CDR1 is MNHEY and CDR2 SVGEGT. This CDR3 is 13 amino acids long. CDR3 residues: CASSYFGGNEQFF. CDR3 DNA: TGTGCCAGCAGTTACTTTGGGGGGAATGAGCAGTTCTTC.

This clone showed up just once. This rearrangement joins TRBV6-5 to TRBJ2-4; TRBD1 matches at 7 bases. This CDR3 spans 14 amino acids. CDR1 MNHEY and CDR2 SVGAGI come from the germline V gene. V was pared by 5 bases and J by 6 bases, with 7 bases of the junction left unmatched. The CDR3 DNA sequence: TGTGCCAGCAGTAATGTTCCAGGGGGAAACATTCAGTACTTC. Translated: CASSNVPGGNIQYF.

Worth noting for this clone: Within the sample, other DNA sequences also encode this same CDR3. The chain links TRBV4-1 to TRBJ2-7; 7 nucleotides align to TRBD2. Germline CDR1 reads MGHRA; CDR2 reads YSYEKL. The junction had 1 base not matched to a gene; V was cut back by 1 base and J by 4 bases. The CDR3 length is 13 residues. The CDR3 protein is CASSQGGGYEQYF. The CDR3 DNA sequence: TGCGCCAGCAGCCAAGGGGGAGGGTACGAGCAGTACTTC.

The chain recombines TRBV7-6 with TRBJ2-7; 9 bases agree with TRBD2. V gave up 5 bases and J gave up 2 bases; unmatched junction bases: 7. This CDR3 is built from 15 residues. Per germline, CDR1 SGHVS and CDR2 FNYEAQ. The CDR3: CASSLVAGAAYEQYF. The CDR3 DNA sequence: TGTGCCAGCAGCCTAGTAGCGGGAGCAGCCTACGAGCAGTACTTC.

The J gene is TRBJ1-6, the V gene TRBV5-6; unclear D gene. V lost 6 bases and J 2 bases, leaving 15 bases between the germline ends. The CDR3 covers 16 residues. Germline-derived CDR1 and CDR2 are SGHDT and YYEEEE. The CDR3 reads CASTPYSGTYNSPLHF. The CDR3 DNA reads TGTGCCAGCACCCCGTATTCCGGGACCTATAATTCACCCCTCCACTTT.

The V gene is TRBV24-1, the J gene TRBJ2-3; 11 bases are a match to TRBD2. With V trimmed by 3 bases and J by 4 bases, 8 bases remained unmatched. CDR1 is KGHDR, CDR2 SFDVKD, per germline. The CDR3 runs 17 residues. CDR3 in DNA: TGTGCCACCAGTGATCCCGTAGCGGGAGGGCTTTCAGATACGCAGTATTTT. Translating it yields CATSDPVAGGLSDTQYF.

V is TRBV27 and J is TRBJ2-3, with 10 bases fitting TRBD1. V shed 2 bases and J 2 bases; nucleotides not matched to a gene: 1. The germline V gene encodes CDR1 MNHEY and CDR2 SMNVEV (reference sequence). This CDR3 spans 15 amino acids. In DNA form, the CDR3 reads TGTGCCAGCAGTTTAGACAGGGGGCCCACAGATACGCAGTATTTT. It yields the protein CASSLDRGPTDTQYF.

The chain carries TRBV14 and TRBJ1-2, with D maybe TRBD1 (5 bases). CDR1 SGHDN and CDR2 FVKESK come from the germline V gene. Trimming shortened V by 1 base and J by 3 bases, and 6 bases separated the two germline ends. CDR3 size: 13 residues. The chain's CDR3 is CASSQVTDYGYTF. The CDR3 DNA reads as TGTGCCAGCAGCCAAGTGACAGACTATGGCTACACCTTC.

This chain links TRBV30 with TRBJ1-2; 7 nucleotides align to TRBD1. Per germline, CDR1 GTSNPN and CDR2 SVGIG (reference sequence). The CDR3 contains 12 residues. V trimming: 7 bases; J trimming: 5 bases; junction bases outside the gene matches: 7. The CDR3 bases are TGTGCCTCCGAGGGACAGTCTTATGGCTACACCTTC. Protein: CASEGQSYGYTF.

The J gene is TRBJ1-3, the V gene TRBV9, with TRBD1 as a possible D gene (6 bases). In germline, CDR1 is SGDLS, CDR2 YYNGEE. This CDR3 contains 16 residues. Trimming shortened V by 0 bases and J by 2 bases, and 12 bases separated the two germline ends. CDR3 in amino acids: CASSVEGVTAGNTIYF. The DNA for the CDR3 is TGTGCCAGCAGCGTAGAGGGGGTTACGGCTGGAAACACCATATATTTT.

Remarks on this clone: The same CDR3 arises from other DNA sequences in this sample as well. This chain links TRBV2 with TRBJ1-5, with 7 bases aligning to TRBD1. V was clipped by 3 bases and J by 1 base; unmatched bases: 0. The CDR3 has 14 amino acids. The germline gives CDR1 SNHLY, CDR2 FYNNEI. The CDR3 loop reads CASSEGQSNQPQHF. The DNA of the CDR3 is TGTGCCAGCAGTGAGGGACAGAGCAATCAGCCCCAGCATTTT.

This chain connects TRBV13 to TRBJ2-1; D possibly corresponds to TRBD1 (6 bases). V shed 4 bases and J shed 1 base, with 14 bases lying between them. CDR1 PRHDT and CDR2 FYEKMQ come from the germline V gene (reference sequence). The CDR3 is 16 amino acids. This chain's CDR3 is CASSSVSQGSYNEQFF. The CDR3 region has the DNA TGTGCCAGCAGCTCCGTGAGCCAGGGGTCCTACAATGAGCAGTTCTTC. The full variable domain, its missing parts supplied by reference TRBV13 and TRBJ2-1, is AAGVIQSPRHLIKEKRETATLKCYPIPRHDTVYWYQQGPGQDPQFLISFYEKMQSDKGSIPDRFSAQQFSDYHSELNMSSLELGDSALYFCASSSVSQGSYNEQFFGPGTRLTVL.

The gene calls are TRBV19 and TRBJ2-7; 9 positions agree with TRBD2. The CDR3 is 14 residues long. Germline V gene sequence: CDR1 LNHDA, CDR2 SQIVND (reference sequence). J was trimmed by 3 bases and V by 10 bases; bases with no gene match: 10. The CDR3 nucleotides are TGTGCCACCTCCAGGACTAGCGCAAACTACGAGCAGTACTTC. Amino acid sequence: CATSRTSANYEQYF.

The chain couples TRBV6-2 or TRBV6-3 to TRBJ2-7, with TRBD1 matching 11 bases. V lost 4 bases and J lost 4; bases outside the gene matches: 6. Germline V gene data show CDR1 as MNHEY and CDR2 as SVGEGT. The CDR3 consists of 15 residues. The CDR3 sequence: CASSSPGTGGYEQYF. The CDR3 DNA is TGTGCCAGCAGTTCCCCCGGGACAGGGGGGTACGAGCAGTACTTC.

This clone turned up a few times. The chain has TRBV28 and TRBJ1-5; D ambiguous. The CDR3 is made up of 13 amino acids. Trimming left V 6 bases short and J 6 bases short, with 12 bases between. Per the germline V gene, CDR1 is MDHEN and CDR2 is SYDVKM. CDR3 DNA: TGTGCCAGCAGAAGCTCCTCCATTCAGCCCCAGCATTTT. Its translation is CASRSSSIQPQHF.